Reported below is one T cell receptor beta chain. Its antigen remains unknown. These data originate in a study of cytomegalovirus exposure and HLA in healthy donors. Overall study results and limits: Cytomegalovirus-associated TCR beta chains were listed, numbering under 200.

13 Jbeta primers and 60 Vbeta primers were used for the PCR. Produced via immunoSEQ multiplex PCR; TCRdb's table is partial and in-frame only. This table has some 170,000 clones, roughly 80% appearing once. The CDR3 has 15 residues. Trimming stripped 0 bases from V and 8 bases from J, with 16 bases between. Germline values: CDR1 MNHEY, CDR2 SMNVEV (reference sequence). Source material: PBMCs. The rearrangement joins TRBV27 to TRBJ1-2; D may be TRBD1 (5 bases). The sequence derives from a woman younger than 35 in good health and CMV-seropositive. CDR3 region: CASSLSGRGRPGYTF. The CDR3 bases are TGTGCCAGCAGTTTATCGGGGAGGGGACGACCGGGCTACACCTTC.